The next 6 T cell receptor beta chains were all read from a single sample in a study of T cell responses to AZD1222 COVID-19 vaccine. Libraries were prepared by immunoSEQ multiplex PCR; TCRdb keeps only in-frame clonotypes and omits some of them. The sample yields about 130,000 clones, about 88% seen once. Sequenced material: peripheral blood, taken on day 0 of AZD1222 vaccination. The receptors were gathered from an adult in good health.

V usage is TRBV15 and J usage is TRBJ2-7; 13 nucleotides agree with TRBD2. This CDR3 is 15 amino acids long. Trimming took 0 bases from V and 6 from J; bases not matched to a gene: 2. Germline CDR1 reads LNHNV; CDR2 reads YYDKDF (reference sequence). For the CDR3, the DNA is TGTGCCACCAGCAGAGAAACTAGCGGGAGGGGCGAGCAGTACTTC. This codes for CATSRETSGRGEQYF. Together with reference TRBV15 and TRBJ2-7, the CDR3 gives the full variable domain: DAMVIQNPRYQVTQFGKPVTLSCSQTLNHNVMYWYQQKSSQAPKLLFHYYDKDFNNEADTPDNFQSRRPNTSFCFLDIRSPGLGDTAMYLCATSRETSGRGEQYFGPGTRLTVT.

V gene TRBV6-5 combines with J gene TRBJ1-5; tentatively, D is TRBD1 (5 bases). V dropped 10 bases and J dropped 0 bases, with 13 bases sitting between them. The germline V gene encodes CDR1 MNHEY and CDR2 SVGAGI. The CDR3 covers 14 residues. This CDR3 is CATSRDGSNQPQHF. CDR3 DNA: TGTGCCACCTCCCGGGACGGTAGCAATCAGCCCCAGCATTTT.

The chain employs TRBV12-5 and TRBJ2-5, with a possible D match to TRBD2 (5 bases). Germline V gene sequence: CDR1 LGHNT, CDR2 FRNRAP. Trimming took off 5 bases at V and 5 bases at J, with 12 bases between the two ends. The CDR3 spans 13 residues. CDR3 DNA: TGTGCTAGTGGTCGACTACACGTTGAGACCCAGTACTTC. Translating gives CASGRLHVETQYF.

The CDR3 loop reads CATSDSDGGNYGYTF. The CDR3 nucleotides read TGTGCCACCAGTGATTCGGACGGGGGTAACTATGGCTACACCTTC. The rearrangement uses TRBV24-1 and TRBJ1-2; D is possibly TRBD1 (5 bases). In germline, CDR1 is KGHDR, CDR2 SFDVKD. The CDR3 extends over 15 amino acids. The ends were cut back, 2 bases at V and 1 base at J, with 10 bases in the middle.

The rearrangement joins TRBV7-9 to TRBJ1-4, with unresolved D. V was cut by 6 bases and J by 7 bases, with 12 bases left in between. The CDR3 extends over 13 amino acids. CDR1 and CDR2 (germline): SEHNR, FQNEAQ (reference sequence). CDR3 nucleotides: TGTGCCAGCAGTCCACAGAGTATTGAAAAACTGTTTTTT. Translating it yields CASSPQSIEKLFF.

The genes are TRBV2 and TRBJ2-5, with 10 bases lining up with TRBD1. V lost 6 bases and J lost 5; bases outside the gene matches: 9. The germline V gene encodes CDR1 SNHLY and CDR2 FYNNEI. The CDR3 loop spans 15 amino acids. The CDR3 loop reads CASSGTGDFSETQYF. The CDR3 region has the DNA TGTGCCAGCAGCGGGACAGGGGACTTTTCGGAGACCCAGTACTTC.